The 26 T cell receptor beta chains below all came from one sample that was sequenced in a study of OX40 agonist ivuxolimab in advanced cancers. The method was immunoSEQ multiplex PCR; TCRdb's version includes in-frame clones alone and lacks a portion of them. The sample records 99,000 or so clones, about 92% being singletons. Sample: CD4+ or CD8+ T cells sorted from blood, taken in a trial of the OX40 agonist ivuxolimab. The receptors shown here come from an adult with an advanced solid tumor such as melanoma, head and neck, liver or kidney cancer.

V gene TRBV30 combines with J gene TRBJ1-3; no firm D call. Germline lookup yields CDR1 GTSNPN and CDR2 SVGIG (reference sequence). Trimming cost V 2 bases and J 3 bases, with 8 bases left between them. The CDR3 loop spans 13 amino acids. CDR3: CAWSPLLGNTIYF. CDR3 bases: TGTGCCTGGAGTCCTTTACTTGGAAACACCATATATTTT.

The V and J genes are TRBV19 and TRBJ1-2; TRBD1 is a possible D gene (5 bases). This CDR3 contains 12 residues. V was trimmed by 5 bases and J by 4 bases, leaving 8 bases between them. Germline V gene data show CDR1 as LNHDA and CDR2 as SQIVND (reference sequence). The CDR3 protein is CASSWGGYGYTF. CDR3 DNA: TGTGCCAGTAGTTGGGGCGGCTATGGCTACACCTTC. The full variable domain, rest sourced from reference TRBV19 and TRBJ1-2, is DGGITQSPKYLFRKEGQNVTLSCEQNLNHDAMYWYRQDPGQGLRLIYYSQIVNDFQKGDIAEGYSVSREKKESFPLTVTSAQKNPTAFYLCASSWGGYGYTFGSGTRLTVV.

The chain uses TRBV6-6 and TRBJ1-5, with D possibly matching TRBD1 (5 bases). The CDR3 length is 14 residues. Germline CDR1 reads MNHNY; CDR2 reads SVGAGI (reference sequence). Trimming took 6 bases from V and 1 from J, leaving 10 bases between them. CDR3 loop: CASSLWGSNQPQHF. Here the CDR3 DNA reads TGTGCCAGCAGCTTATGGGGGAGCAATCAGCCCCAGCATTTT.

The V call is TRBV7-2, the J call TRBJ1-4; a weak D match, TRBD1 (6 bases). The V and J ends lost 4 bases and 4 bases respectively, with 19 bases between them. Germline V gene lookup returns CDR1 SGHTA and CDR2 FQGNSA. CDR3 length: 17 residues. The DNA of the CDR3 is TGTGCCAGCAGCTCCCGCCCCGTTAGAGGGGGTAATGAAAAACTGTTTTTT. Translating it yields CASSSRPVRGGNEKLFF.

The chain is built from TRBV4-2 and TRBJ2-2; weak D call: TRBD2 (5 bases). This CDR3 contains 15 residues. CDR1 and CDR2 from the germline V gene are LGHNA and YNFKEQ. The ends were cut back, 0 bases at V and 9 bases at J, with 14 bases in the middle. CDR3 nucleotide sequence: TGTGCCAGCAGCCAAGAGAGGATCGGGGTTCGGGAGCTGTTTTTT. This translates into CASSQERIGVRELFF.

For the CDR3, the DNA is TGTGCCAGTAGTATATTGGCGGGGAACAATGAGCAGTTCTTC. Protein product: CASSILAGNNEQFF. The chain employs TRBV19 and TRBJ2-1; a weak D match, TRBD2 (6 bases). The CDR3 spans 14 residues. Trimming took 2 bases from V and 5 from J, leaving 10 bases between them. Germline assignment: CDR1 LNHDA and CDR2 SQIVND (reference sequence). Using reference TRBV19 and TRBJ2-1 for the parts outside the CDR3, the full variable domain is DGGITQSPKYLFRKEGQNVTLSCEQNLNHDAMYWYRQDPGQGLRLIYYSQIVNDFQKGDIAEGYSVSREKKESFPLTVTSAQKNPTAFYLCASSILAGNNEQFFGPGTRLTVL.

This sequence joins TRBV6-5 and TRBJ1-4, with no clear D. The V gene's germline CDR1 is MNHEY and CDR2 SVGAGI. Trimming pared 6 bases from V and 0 bases from J, leaving 11 bases between. The CDR3 has 15 residues. The CDR3 DNA reads TGTGCCAGCAGGGATTTCCGAGCAACTAATGAAAAACTGTTTTTT. This codes for CASRDFRATNEKLFF.

The chain couples TRBV18 to TRBJ2-3; D uncertain. CDR1 KGHSH and CDR2 LQKENI come from the germline V gene. This CDR3 has 13 amino acids. V was clipped by 3 bases and J by 4 bases, with 8 bases between them. CDR3 region: CASSPTTPDTQYF. CDR3 in DNA: TGTGCCAGCTCACCGACAACTCCAGATACGCAGTATTTT.

This rearrangement joins TRBV21-1 to TRBJ2-6; the D segment call TRBD2 is taken from the table without a DNA check. TRBV21-1 represents a pseudogene. The CDR3 is 19 residues long. CDR3 protein: CASSLCARLSGSGANVLTF. The CDR3 region has the DNA TGTGCCAGCAGCCTCTGCGCGAGACTATCGGGGTCTGGGGCCAACGTCCTGACTTTC.

This chain links TRBV20-1 with TRBJ2-3; D is unresolved. CDR1 and CDR2 (germline): DFQATT, SNEGSKA (reference sequence). Trimming took 5 bases from V and 4 from J, leaving 7 bases between them. The CDR3 has 11 amino acids. Here the CDR3 reads CSARIADTQYF. CDR3 in DNA: TGCAGTGCTCGCATAGCAGATACGCAGTATTTT.

The chain employs TRBV6-5 and TRBJ1-5; D is unresolved. The CDR3 sequence is 13 residues long. Per germline, CDR1 MNHEY and CDR2 SVGAGI. With 2 bases removed from V and 4 bases from J, the gap between germline ends came to 6 bases. CDR3 protein: CASSYRRNQPQHF. The DNA for the CDR3 is TGTGCCAGCAGTTACCGGCGGAATCAGCCCCAGCATTTT.

The chain links TRBV4-3 to TRBJ2-1; 13 nucleotides agree with TRBD2. The CDR3 consists of 18 residues. CDR1 is LGHNA and CDR2 is YSLEER in the germline V gene. The V and J ends lost 3 bases and 5 bases, in that order; junction bases with no gene match: 10. This CDR3 is CASSQGTGTSGVNNEQFF. The CDR3 DNA reads as TGCGCCAGCAGCCAGGGAACCGGGACTAGCGGGGTAAACAATGAGCAGTTCTTC.

This rearrangement joins TRBV6-6 to TRBJ2-7, with D unclear. V lost 6 bases to trimming and J lost 0 bases, with 12 bases between them. Germline CDR1 MNHNY, CDR2 SVGAGI (reference sequence). The CDR3 length is 14 residues. The CDR3 protein is CASSPDGSSYEQYV. The CDR3 DNA reads as TGTGCCAGCAGCCCAGACGGAAGCTCCTACGAGCAGTACGTC.

The V gene is TRBV7-9, the J gene TRBJ2-1, with 15 bases lining up with TRBD2. The CDR3 has 16 amino acids. The junction had 5 bases not matched to a gene; V was cut back by 8 bases and J by 3 bases. CDR1 SEHNR and CDR2 FQNEAQ come from the germline V gene (reference sequence). For the CDR3, the DNA is TGTGCCAGCCAGGGACTAGCGGGAGGTCTCTACAATGAGCAGTTCTTC. Protein: CASQGLAGGLYNEQFF.

The chain links TRBV30 to TRBJ2-5; the match to TRBD2 covers 8 bases. The CDR3 consists of 14 residues. CDR1 and CDR2 from the germline V gene are GTSNPN and SVGIG (reference sequence). The V segment lost 5 bases and the J segment 7 bases; nucleotides outside the gene matches: 12. CDR3 nucleotide sequence: TGTGCCTGGGTCGCTAGCGGGTACCGGGGGACCCAGTACTTC. It specifies CAWVASGYRGTQYF.

The V gene is TRBV4-3, the J gene TRBJ1-3, with D unresolved. Per germline, CDR1 LGHNA and CDR2 YSLEER. CDR3 length: 14 amino acids. The V end lost 0 bases, the J end lost 0 bases, and 3 bases lay between the germline ends. The CDR3 region is CASSQDPSGNTIYF. The CDR3 nucleotides read TGCGCCAGCAGCCAAGATCCCTCTGGAAACACCATATATTTT.

The chain links TRBV12-5 to TRBJ1-1; 7 bases map to TRBD1. V trimming: 7 bases; J trimming: 5 bases; junction bases outside the gene matches: 7. The germline V gene encodes CDR1 LGHNT and CDR2 FRNRAP. This CDR3 has 13 residues. CDR3 residues: CASAGQGETEAFF. The DNA of the CDR3 is TGTGCTAGTGCGGGTCAGGGGGAAACTGAAGCTTTCTTT.

The genes are TRBV6-6 and TRBJ1-6; 8 bases align to TRBD1. The V and J ends lost 7 bases and 7 bases, in that order; junction bases with no gene match: 6. Looked up from germline, CDR1 is MNHNY and CDR2 is SVGAGI (reference sequence). There are 14 residues in the CDR3. The CDR3 spells CASTLTGENSPLHF. The CDR3 DNA reads as TGTGCCAGCACCCTGACAGGGGAGAATTCACCCCTCCACTTT.

The gene calls are TRBV18 and TRBJ2-1; 11 nucleotides match TRBD2. The junction had 5 bases not matched to a gene; V was cut back by 6 bases and J by 4 bases. CDR3 length: 15 amino acids. Germline V CDR1 and CDR2: KGHSH, LQKENI. CDR3 sequence reads: CASSSSSGGYNEQFF. The CDR3 DNA is TGTGCCAGCTCCTCGTCTAGCGGGGGGTACAATGAGCAGTTCTTC.

This clone was seen a handful of times. Germline is not matched at one junction end, which may reflect a read error. This chain links TRBV6-5 with TRBJ1-2; the match to TRBD1 covers 7 bases. The CDR3 spans 12 residues. Germline V gives CDR1 MNHEY, CDR2 SVGAGI. This CDR3 reads CASSFRDSNIYF. In DNA, the CDR3 is TGTGCCAGCAGTTTCCGGGACAGTAATATATACTTC.

V is TRBV6-5 and J is TRBJ2-2; D possibly matches TRBD1 or TRBD2 (5 bases each). The CDR3 runs 15 residues. The ends were cut back, 4 bases at V and 3 bases at J, with 12 bases in the middle. CDR1 MNHEY and CDR2 SVGAGI come from the germline V gene. CDR3 bases: TGTGCCAGCAGTTTCCGGGACGGTTACACCGGGGAGCTGTTTTTT. This sequence encodes CASSFRDGYTGELFF.

The chain uses TRBV4-3 and TRBJ2-3; 13 nucleotides agree with TRBD2. The CDR3 has 17 amino acids. The V gene's germline CDR1 is LGHNA and CDR2 YSLEER. J lost 6 bases, V lost 5 bases, and 11 bases had no gene match. The CDR3, as DNA: TGCGCCAGCAGCTTGAGGCCGGGACTAGCGGGATCCGATACGCAGTATTTT. Translation: CASSLRPGLAGSDTQYF.

This chain joins TRBV6-5 and TRBJ2-2; D uncertain. Germline CDR1 reads MNHEY; CDR2 reads SVGAGI. The CDR3 spans 11 residues. Trimming cost V 5 bases and J 5 bases, with 3 bases left between them. The DNA for the CDR3 is TGTGCCAGCAGTCTAACCGGGGAGCTGTTTTTT. This encodes CASSLTGELFF.

This clone was found once. This chain uses TRBV28 with TRBJ1-6; TRBD1 matches at 7 bases. The CDR3 loop spans 17 amino acids. Trimming removed 6 bases from V and 6 bases from J; junction bases left unmatched: 14. The germline gives CDR1 MDHEN, CDR2 SYDVKM. The CDR3 nucleotides read TGTGCCAGCAGCTGGGACAGATTATCGGGAATTAATTCACCCCTCCACTTT. Residues: CASSWDRLSGINSPLHF.

The CDR3 region is CASSFLATNEKLFF. The DNA for the CDR3 is TGTGCCAGCAGCTTCCTTGCAACTAATGAAAAACTGTTTTTT. This chain connects TRBV5-6 to TRBJ1-4; D is unclear. The germline CDR1 and CDR2 sequences are SGHDT and YYEEEE. The CDR3 loop spans 14 amino acids. V lost 2 bases and J 0 bases, leaving 5 bases between the germline ends.

The chain couples TRBV6-1 to TRBJ1-2; the D gene is possibly TRBD1 (5 bases). The CDR3 runs to 12 residues. Trimming took 1 base from V and 8 from J, leaving 8 bases between them. The germline CDR1 and CDR2 sequences are MNHNS and SASEGT. This chain's CDR3 is CASSEGQYGYTF. CDR3 nucleotides: TGTGCCAGCAGTGAAGGACAGTACGGCTACACCTTC.